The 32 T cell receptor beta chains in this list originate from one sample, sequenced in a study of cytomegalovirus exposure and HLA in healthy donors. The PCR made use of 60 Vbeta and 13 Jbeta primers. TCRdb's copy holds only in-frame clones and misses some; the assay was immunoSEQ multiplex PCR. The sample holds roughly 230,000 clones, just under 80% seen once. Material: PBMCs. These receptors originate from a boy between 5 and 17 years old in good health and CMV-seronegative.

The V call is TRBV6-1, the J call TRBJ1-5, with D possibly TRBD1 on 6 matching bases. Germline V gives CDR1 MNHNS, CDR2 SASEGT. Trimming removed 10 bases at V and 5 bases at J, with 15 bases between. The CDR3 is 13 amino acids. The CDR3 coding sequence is TGTGCCACAAGGCGACAGGTAGATCAGCCCCAGCATTTT. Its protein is CATRRQVDQPQHF.

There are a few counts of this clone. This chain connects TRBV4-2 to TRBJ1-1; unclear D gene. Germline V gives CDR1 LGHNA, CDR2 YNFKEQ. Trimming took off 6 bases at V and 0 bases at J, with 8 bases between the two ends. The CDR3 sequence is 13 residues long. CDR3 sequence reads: CASSGEMNTEAFF. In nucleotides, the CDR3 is TGTGCCAGCAGTGGGGAGATGAACACTGAAGCTTTCTTT.

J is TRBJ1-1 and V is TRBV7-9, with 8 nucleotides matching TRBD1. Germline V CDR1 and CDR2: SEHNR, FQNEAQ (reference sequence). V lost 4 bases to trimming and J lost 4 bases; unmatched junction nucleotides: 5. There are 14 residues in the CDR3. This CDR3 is CASSSPGGVTEAFF. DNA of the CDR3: TGTGCCAGCAGCTCCCCAGGGGGCGTCACTGAAGCTTTCTTT.

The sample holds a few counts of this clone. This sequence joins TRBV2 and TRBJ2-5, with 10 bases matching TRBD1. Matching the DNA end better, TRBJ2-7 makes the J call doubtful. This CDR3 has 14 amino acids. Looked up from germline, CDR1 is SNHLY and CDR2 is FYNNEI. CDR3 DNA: TGTGCCAGCAGTCGACAGGGGGCAACAAACGAGCAGTACTTC. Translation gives CASSRQGATNEQYF.

The CDR3 here is CASKTSGDYNEQFF. The CDR3 nucleotides are TGTGCCAGTAAGACTAGCGGGGATTACAATGAGCAGTTCTTC. The chain recombines TRBV19 with TRBJ2-1; 11 bases map to TRBD2. With V trimmed by 7 bases and J by 4 bases, 3 bases remained unmatched. The germline V gene encodes CDR1 LNHDA and CDR2 SQIVND (reference sequence). The CDR3 runs to 14 residues.

In DNA, the CDR3 is TGTTCCGGATGGACAGCCTACGAGCAGTACTTC. Its translation is CSGWTAYEQYF. The genes are TRBV7-9 and TRBJ2-7; D is possibly TRBD1 (6 bases). This CDR3 is 11 amino acids long. Germline CDR1 reads SEHNR; CDR2 reads FQNEAQ (reference sequence).

The CDR3 here is CASRPTGVEHGYTF. The CDR3 DNA reads TGTGCCAGCAGGCCAACAGGGGTGGAACATGGCTACACCTTC. This chain uses TRBV7-9 with TRBJ1-2; 7 bases agree with TRBD1. V lost 6 bases, J lost 6 bases, and 10 bases stayed unmatched. The CDR3 is 14 residues long. Germline V CDR1 and CDR2: SEHNR, FQNEAQ (reference sequence).

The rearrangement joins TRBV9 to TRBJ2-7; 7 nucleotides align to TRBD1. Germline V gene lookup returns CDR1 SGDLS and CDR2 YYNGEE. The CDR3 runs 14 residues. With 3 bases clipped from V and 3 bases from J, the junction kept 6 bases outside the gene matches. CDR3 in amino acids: CASSEGDSYYEQYF. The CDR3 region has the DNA TGTGCCAGCAGCGAGGGGGACAGTTACTACGAGCAGTACTTC.

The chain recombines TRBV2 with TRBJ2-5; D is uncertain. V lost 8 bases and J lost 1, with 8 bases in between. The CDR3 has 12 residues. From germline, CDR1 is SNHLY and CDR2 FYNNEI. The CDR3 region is CASADLQETQYF. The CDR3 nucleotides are TGTGCCAGCGCGGATCTCCAAGAGACCCAGTACTTC.

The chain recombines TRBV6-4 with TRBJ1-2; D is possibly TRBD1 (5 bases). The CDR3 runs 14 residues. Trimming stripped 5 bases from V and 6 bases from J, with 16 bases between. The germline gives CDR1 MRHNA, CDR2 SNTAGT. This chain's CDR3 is CASSPIGGGDGYTF. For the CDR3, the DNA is TGTGCCAGCAGTCCCATTGGGGGGGGTGATGGCTACACCTTC.

In DNA form, the CDR3 reads TGTGCCAGCTCACGGGCGCTAGCGGGGGGGCCAGAGACCCAGTACTTC. Translation gives CASSRALAGGPETQYF. The chain carries TRBV27 and TRBJ2-5; 12 bases map to TRBD2. Per the germline V gene, CDR1 is MNHEY and CDR2 is SMNVEV (reference sequence). CDR3 length: 16 residues. The V gene end was trimmed by 8 bases and the J gene end by 4 bases; junction bases not matched to a gene: 11.

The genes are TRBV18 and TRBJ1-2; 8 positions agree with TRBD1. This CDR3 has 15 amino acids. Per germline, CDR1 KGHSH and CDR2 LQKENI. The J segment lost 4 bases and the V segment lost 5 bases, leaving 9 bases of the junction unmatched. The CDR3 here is CASSSDRGDGYGYTF. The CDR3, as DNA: TGTGCCAGCTCATCAGACAGGGGAGACGGCTATGGCTACACCTTC.

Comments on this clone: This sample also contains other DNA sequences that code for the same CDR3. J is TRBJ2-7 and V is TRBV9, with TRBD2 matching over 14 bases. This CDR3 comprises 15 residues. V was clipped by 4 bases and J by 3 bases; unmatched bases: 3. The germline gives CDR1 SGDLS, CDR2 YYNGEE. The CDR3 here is CASSPGTSGGYEQYF. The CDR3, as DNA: TGTGCCAGCAGCCCAGGGACTAGCGGGGGCTACGAGCAGTACTTC.

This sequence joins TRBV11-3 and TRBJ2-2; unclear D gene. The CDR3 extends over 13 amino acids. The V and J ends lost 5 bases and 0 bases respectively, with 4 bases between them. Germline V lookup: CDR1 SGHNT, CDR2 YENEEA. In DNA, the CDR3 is TGTGCCAGCAGCACTACGAACACCGGGGAGCTGTTTTTT. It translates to CASSTTNTGELFF. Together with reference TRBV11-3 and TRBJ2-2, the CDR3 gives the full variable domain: EAGVVQSPRYKIIEKKQPVAFWCNPISGHNTLYWYLQNLGQGPELLIRYENEEAVDDSQLPKDRFSAERLKGVDSTLKIQPAELGDSAVYLCASSTTNTGELFFGEGSRLTVL.

CDR3 in DNA: TGTGCCAGCAGCTCTGGACAGACCTGGGAAAAACTGTTTTTT. It codes for CASSSGQTWEKLFF. The V call is TRBV5-4, the J call TRBJ1-4; perhaps TRBD1 as D (6 bases). The V gene lost 3 bases and the J gene lost 8 bases, with 14 bases spanning the gap. This CDR3 has 14 amino acids. The germline V gene encodes CDR1 SGHNT and CDR2 YYREEE (reference sequence).

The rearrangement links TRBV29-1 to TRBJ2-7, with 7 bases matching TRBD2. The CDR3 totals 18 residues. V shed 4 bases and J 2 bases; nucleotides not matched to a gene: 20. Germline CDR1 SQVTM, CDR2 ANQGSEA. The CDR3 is CSVVGTRTISGFPYEQYF. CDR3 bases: TGCAGCGTTGTTGGGACCCGAACTATTAGCGGGTTTCCCTACGAGCAGTACTTC.

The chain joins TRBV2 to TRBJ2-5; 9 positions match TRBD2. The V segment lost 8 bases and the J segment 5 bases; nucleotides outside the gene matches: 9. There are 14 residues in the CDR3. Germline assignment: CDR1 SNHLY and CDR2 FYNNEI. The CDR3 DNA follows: TGTGCCAGCGCCGGACTAGCGCGAGGGGAGACCCAGTACTTC. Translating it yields CASAGLARGETQYF. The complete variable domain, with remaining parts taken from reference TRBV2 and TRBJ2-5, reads EPEVTQTPSHQVTQMGQEVILRCVPISNHLYFYWYRQILGQKVEFLVSFYNNEISEKSEIFDDQFSVERPDGSNFTLKIRSTKLEDSAMYFCASAGLARGETQYFGPGTRLLVL.

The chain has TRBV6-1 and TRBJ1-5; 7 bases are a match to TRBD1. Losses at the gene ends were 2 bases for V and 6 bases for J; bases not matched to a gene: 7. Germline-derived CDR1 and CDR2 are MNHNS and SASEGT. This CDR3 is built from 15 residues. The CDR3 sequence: CASSELEGAGQPQHF. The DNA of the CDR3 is TGTGCCAGCAGTGAACTTGAGGGGGCAGGTCAGCCCCAGCATTTT.

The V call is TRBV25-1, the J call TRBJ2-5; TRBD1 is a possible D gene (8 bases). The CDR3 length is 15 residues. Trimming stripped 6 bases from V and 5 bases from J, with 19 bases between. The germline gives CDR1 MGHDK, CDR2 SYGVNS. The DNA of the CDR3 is TGTGCCAGCAGAATAACAGGGGGGGGGAGGGAGACCCAGTACTTC. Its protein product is CASRITGGGRETQYF.

The CDR3 nucleotides read TGTGCCAGTAGTATACGCCCAGACTACGAGCAGTACTTC. This encodes CASSIRPDYEQYF. This chain uses TRBV19 with TRBJ2-7, with D hard to call. The CDR3 has 13 residues. Trimming removed 2 bases from V and 3 bases from J, with 8 bases in between. Germline assignment: CDR1 LNHDA and CDR2 SQIVND (reference sequence).

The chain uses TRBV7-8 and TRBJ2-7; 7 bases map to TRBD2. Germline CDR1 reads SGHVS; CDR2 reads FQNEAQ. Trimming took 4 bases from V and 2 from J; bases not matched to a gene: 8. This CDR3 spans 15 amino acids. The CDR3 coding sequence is TGTGCCAGCAGCTCGTGGGGACTAACTGCCTACGAGCAGTACTTC. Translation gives CASSSWGLTAYEQYF. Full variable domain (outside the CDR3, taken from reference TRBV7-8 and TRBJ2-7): GAGVSQSPRYKVAKRGQDVALRCDPISGHVSLFWYQQALGQGPEFLTYFQNEAQLDKSGLPSDRFFAERPEGSVSTLKIQRTQQEDSAVYLCASSSWGLTAYEQYFGPGTRLTVT.

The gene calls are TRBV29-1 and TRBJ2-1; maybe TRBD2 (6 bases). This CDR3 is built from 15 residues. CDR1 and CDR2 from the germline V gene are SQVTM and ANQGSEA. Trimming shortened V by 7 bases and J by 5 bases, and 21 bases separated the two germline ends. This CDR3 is CSGGTPRITHNEQFF. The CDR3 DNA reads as TGCAGCGGCGGGACCCCACGAATTACCCACAATGAGCAGTTCTTC.

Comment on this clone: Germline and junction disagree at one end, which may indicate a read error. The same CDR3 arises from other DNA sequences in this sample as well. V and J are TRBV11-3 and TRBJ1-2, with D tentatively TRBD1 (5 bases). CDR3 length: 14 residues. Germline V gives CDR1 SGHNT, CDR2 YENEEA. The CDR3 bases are TGTGCCAGCAGCTTAGAGCGCAGGGAGGATGGCTACACTTTC. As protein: CASSLERREDGYTF.

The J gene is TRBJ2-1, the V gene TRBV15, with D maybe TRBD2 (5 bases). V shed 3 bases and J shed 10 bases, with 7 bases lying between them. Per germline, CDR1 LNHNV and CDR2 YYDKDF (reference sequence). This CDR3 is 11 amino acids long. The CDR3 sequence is CATSSGEEQFF. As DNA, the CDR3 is TGTGCCACCAGCAGCGGGGAGGAGCAGTTCTTC.

CDR3 protein: CAIRRGGDLTEAFF. CDR3 in DNA: TGTGCCATCAGAAGAGGGGGCGATCTCACTGAAGCTTTCTTT. The V and J genes are TRBV10-3 and TRBJ1-1, with TRBD1 matching 7 bases. The CDR3 runs to 14 residues. The germline CDR1 and CDR2 sequences are ENHRY and SYGVKD. J was trimmed by 4 bases and V by 6 bases; bases with no gene match: 8.

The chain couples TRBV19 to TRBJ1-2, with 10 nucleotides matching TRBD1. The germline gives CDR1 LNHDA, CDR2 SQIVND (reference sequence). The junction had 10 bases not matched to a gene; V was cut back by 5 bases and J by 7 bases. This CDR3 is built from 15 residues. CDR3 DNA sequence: TGTGCCAGTAGTGTCGCCGGGACAGGGGATCGTGGCTACACCTTC. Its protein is CASSVAGTGDRGYTF.

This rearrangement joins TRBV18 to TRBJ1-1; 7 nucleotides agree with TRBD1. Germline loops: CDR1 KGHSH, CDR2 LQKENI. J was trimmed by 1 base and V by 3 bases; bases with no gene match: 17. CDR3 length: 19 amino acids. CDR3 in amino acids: CASSPRLARQGSGNTEAFF. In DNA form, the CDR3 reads TGTGCCAGCTCACCTAGGTTGGCAAGACAGGGTAGCGGGAACACTGAAGCTTTCTTT.

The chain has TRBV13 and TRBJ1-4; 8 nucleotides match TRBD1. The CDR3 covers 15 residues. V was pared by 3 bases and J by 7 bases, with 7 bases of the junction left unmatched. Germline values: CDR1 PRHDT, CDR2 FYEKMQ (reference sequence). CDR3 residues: CASSFAPGTGEKLFF. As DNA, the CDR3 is TGTGCCAGCAGCTTTGCCCCGGGGACAGGTGAAAAACTGTTTTTT.

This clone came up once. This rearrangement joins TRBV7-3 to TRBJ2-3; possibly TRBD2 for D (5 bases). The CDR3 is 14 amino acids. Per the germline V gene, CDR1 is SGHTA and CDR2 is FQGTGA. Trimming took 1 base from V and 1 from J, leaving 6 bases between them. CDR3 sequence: CASSLIGGTDTQYF. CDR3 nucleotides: TGTGCCAGCAGCTTAATCGGGGGCACAGATACGCAGTATTTT.

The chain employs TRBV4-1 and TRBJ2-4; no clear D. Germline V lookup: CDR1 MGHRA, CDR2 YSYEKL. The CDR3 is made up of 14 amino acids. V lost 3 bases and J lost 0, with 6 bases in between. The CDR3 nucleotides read TGCGCCAGCAGCCAGTTCGTAGCCAAAAACATTCAGTACTTC. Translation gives CASSQFVAKNIQYF.

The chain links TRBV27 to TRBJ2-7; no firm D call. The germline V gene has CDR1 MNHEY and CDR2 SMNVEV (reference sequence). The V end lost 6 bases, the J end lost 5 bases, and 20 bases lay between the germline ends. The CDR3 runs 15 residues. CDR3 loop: CASSLSESEGDEQYF. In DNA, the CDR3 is TGTGCCAGCAGCCTAAGTGAGAGCGAAGGTGACGAGCAGTACTTC.

The CDR3: CASSLGQTYEQYF. The CDR3, as DNA: TGTGCCAGCAGCTTGGGACAGACCTACGAGCAGTACTTC. The rearrangement joins TRBV6-1 to TRBJ2-7; 7 bases fit TRBD1. The CDR3 runs to 13 residues. CDR1 and CDR2 from the germline V gene are MNHNS and SASEGT. V dropped 6 bases and J dropped 2; count of bases not matched to a gene: 4.